The entry below gives a single TCR beta chain sequence along with its context. This sample is part of a study of blood T cell repertoires in COVID-19. Study-level information: All recovered Cohort 3 donors got two negative PCRs, got clearance, or saw symptom resolution. The analysed material was cDNA or gDNA that came from T cells, B-cell-depleted T cells, or PBMCs.

Self-reported history from a screening survey and questionnaire set each donor's cohort. Data came from immunoSEQ multiplex PCR; TCRdb stores just in-frame clones and leaves some out. Of over 250,000 clones listed, 85% to 90% were seen once; the top ten hold around 2%. This TCR was recovered from a woman in her sixties or seventies in a cohort exposed to, infected with or recovered from COVID-19 (not recorded which). Sequencing was done on a sample of PBMCs or T cells enriched from blood (not recorded which).

CDR3 sequence reads: CSASTGTGRGYTF. The CDR3 coding sequence is TGCAGTGCTAGTACCGGGACAGGGCGCGGCTACACCTTC. The chain recombines TRBV20-1 with TRBJ1-2, with 9 bases matching TRBD1. Trimming removed 3 bases from V and 8 bases from J; junction bases left unmatched: 7. Germline values: CDR1 DFQATT, CDR2 SNEGSKA (reference sequence). This CDR3 spans 13 amino acids.